This T cell receptor beta chain was documented in a study of PD-1 blockade in classical Hodgkin lymphoma. Study conclusions and caveats: Whereas CD4+ TCR diversity had risen significantly by C4D1, CD8+ TCR diversity had not.

Trimming shortened V by 6 bases and J by 1 base, and 16 bases separated the two germline ends. The germline CDR1 and CDR2 sequences are SGHAT and FQNNGV. The CDR3 contains 16 residues. The repertoire was sequenced with immunoSEQ multiplex PCR; TCRdb's copy has only in-frame clones and lacks some. The data contain under 60,000 clones, approximately 89% of them singletons. With respect to this clone: No antigen is known for it.

Time point meaning: cycle 4 day 1 (C4D1), after less than seven weeks of nivolumab. All trial patients relapsed after autologous stem cell transplantation. The clonotype originates from a human donor with classical Hodgkin lymphoma. The starting material was peripheral blood mononuclear cells (PBMCs), obtained before the fourth cycle of nivolumab. The V gene is TRBV11-2, the J gene TRBJ1-5; D remains ambiguous. CDR3 in DNA: TGTGCCAGCAGGGATCCCCAGGCGAGAAGCAATCAGCCCCAGCATTTT. Amino acid sequence: CASRDPQARSNQPQHF.